The subject of this entry is one T cell receptor (beta chain). Its recognized antigen is unknown. The input lacks base qualities; no much larger clone sits a single base away. This entry is derived from a study of response to subunit inactivated influenza vaccine (dated by TCRdb to the late 2010s). Regarding the research as a whole: Deep quantitative T cell receptor repertoire profiling was used in the study to track responses to a trivalent subunit inactivated influenza vaccine. Findings and caveats that apply to the study as a whole: The authors proposed that each seasonal influenza vaccination may bring in only a limited number of new T cells.

The method behind the library was RT-PCR. Sequencing relied on an Illumina HiSeq 2500. The raw public data were reprocessed by TCRdb itself: fastp quality trimming at Q25, MiXCR clonotype calling, in-frame beta chains only. CDR3 protein duplicates are merged, each entry listing the most common genes and DNA. Across this sample there are 530,000 or so distinct CDR3 sequences, with 13% to 15% seen only once. 11% of the sample is in the top ten clones. The sample was PBMCs from blood, taken roughly 12 days after vaccination. This sequence was found in a man between 50 and 59 years old who received an inactivated influenza vaccine. Donor details come from another sample of the same person, matched by shared clones.

The CDR3 amino acid sequence is: CASRTSGYRPDTQYF. At the DNA level, the sequence is TGCGCCAGCCGAACTAGCGGCTATAGACCAGATACGCAGTATTTT. The V and J genes are TRBV5-1 and TRBJ2-3; the central 8 bases match TRBD2. The junction shows trimming of 7 bases on V and 4 bases on J, and the gene matches do not reach 11 bases of it. The CDR3 starts with the cysteine, ends with the phenylalanine, and has 15 residues. Only the CDR3 portion is preserved as DNA: 45 bases, with reading frame beginning at the first base. From a lookup of the germline V gene, CDR1 and CDR2 are SGHRS and YFSETQ.